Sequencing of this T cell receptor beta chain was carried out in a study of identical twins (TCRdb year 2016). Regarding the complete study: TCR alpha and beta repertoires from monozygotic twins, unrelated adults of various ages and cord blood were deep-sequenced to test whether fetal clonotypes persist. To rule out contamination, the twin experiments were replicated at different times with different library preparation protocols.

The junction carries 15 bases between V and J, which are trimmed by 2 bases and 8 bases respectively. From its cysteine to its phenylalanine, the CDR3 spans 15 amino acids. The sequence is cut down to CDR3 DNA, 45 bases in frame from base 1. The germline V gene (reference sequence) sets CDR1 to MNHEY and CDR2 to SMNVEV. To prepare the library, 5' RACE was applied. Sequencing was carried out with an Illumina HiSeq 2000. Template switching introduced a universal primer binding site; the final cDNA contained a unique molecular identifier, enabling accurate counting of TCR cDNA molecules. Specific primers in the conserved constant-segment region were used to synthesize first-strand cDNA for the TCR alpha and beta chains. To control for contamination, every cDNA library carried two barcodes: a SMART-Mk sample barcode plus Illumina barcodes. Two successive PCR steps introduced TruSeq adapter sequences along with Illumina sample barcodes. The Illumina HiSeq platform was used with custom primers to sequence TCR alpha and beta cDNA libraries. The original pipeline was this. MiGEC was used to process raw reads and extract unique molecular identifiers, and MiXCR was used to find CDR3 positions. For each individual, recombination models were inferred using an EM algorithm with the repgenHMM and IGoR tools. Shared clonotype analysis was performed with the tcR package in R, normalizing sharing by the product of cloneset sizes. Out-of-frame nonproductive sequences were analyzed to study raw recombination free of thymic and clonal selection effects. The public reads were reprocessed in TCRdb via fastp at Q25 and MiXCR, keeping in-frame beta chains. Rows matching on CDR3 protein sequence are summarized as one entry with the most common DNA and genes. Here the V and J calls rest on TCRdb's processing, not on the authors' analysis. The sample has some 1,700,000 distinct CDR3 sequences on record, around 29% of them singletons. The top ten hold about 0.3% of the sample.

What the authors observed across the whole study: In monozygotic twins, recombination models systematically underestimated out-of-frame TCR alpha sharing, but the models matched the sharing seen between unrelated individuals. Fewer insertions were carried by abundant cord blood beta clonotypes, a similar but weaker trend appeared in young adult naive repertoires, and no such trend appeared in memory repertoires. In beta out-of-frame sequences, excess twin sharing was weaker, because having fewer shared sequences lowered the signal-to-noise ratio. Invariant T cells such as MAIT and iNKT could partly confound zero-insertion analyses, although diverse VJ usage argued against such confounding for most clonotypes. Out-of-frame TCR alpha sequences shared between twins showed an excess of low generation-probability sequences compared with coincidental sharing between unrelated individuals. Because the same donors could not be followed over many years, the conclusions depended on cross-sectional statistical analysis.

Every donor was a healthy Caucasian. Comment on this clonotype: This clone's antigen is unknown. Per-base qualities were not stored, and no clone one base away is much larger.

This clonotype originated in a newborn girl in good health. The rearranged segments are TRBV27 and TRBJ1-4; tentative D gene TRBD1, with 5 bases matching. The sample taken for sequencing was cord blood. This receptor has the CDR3 CASSLTALGTEKLFF. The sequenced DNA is TGTGCCAGCAGTTTAACGGCTTTAGGGACCGAAAAACTGTTTTTT.